The next 7 T cell receptor beta chains were all read from a single sample in a study of blood T cell repertoires in COVID-19. Sequenced by immunoSEQ multiplex PCR; TCRdb stores in-frame clones only, minus some. The sample consists of fewer than 400,000 clones, approximately 88% of them appearing once. Sequenced: PBMCs or T cells enriched from blood (not recorded which). All receptors come from a man aged 55 to 70 who had recovered from COVID-19.

This chain joins TRBV19 and TRBJ2-7; tentatively, D is TRBD2 (5 bases). CDR1 is LNHDA and CDR2 is SQIVND in the germline V gene (reference sequence). The CDR3 is 14 amino acids. Trimming removed 1 base from V and 3 bases from J, with 10 bases in between. The CDR3 coding sequence is TGTGCCAGTAGTATAGCACTAGGTTTCTACGAGCAGTACTTC. This encodes CASSIALGFYEQYF.

The chain carries TRBV7-2 and TRBJ2-5; 8 nucleotides match TRBD2. The CDR3 sequence is 15 residues long. CDR1 is SGHTA, CDR2 FQGNSA, per germline. V was pared by 5 bases and J by 3 bases, with 8 bases of the junction left unmatched. CDR3 sequence (DNA): TGTGCCAGCAGCCCCTCTAGCGGGCCCGAAGAGACCCAGTACTTC. Its translation: CASSPSSGPEETQYF.

The rearrangement joins TRBV12-5 to TRBJ2-1, with TRBD2 identical over 7 bases. Germline CDR1 LGHNT, CDR2 FRNRAP. Trimming took 1 base from V and 0 from J; bases not matched to a gene: 9. This CDR3 comprises 18 residues. Here the CDR3 reads CASGLGLGLGSSYNEQFF. The DNA of the CDR3 is TGTGCTAGTGGTTTGGGCCTCGGACTAGGGAGCTCCTACAATGAGCAGTTCTTC. Full variable domain (outside the CDR3, taken from reference TRBV12-5 and TRBJ2-1): DARVTQTPRHKVTEMGQEVTMRCQPILGHNTVFWYRQTMMQGLELLAYFRNRAPLDDSGMPKDRFSAEMPDATLATLKIQPSEPRDSAVYFCASGLGLGLGSSYNEQFFGPGTRLTVL.

V gene TRBV21-1 combines with J gene TRBJ2-5; TRBD2 reflects the table's D call only, with no check against the DNA. TRBV21-1 is noted as a pseudogene. CDR3 length: 18 residues. CDR3 in DNA: TGTGCCAGCAGCAATAAAACCGGGACTAGCGGGAGTAATGAGACCCAGTACTTC. Its protein is CASSNKTGTSGSNETQYF.

The chain combines TRBV6-1 with TRBJ1-5, with 7 positions matching TRBD1. Germline trimming cut 4 bases from V and 3 bases from J; bases unmatched to any gene: 9. This CDR3 comprises 16 residues. Germline V gene sequence: CDR1 MNHNS, CDR2 SASEGT. CDR3 protein: CASSASTGVNNQPQHF. In DNA form, the CDR3 reads TGTGCCAGCAGTGCCTCCACAGGGGTGAACAATCAGCCCCAGCATTTT.

The genes are TRBV18 and TRBJ2-1; possible D gene TRBD2, 6 bases. The CDR3 length is 15 residues. Trimming stripped 2 bases from V and 5 bases from J, with 13 bases between. Germline CDR1 and CDR2: KGHSH and LQKENI. The CDR3 DNA is TGTGCCAGCTCACCAGGGATAGCGGTAAACAATGAGCAGTTCTTC. It is translated as CASSPGIAVNNEQFF.

CDR3 region: CASSGASGRAADTQYF. In DNA form, the CDR3 reads TGTGCCAGCAGCGGAGCTAGCGGGAGGGCCGCAGATACGCAGTATTTT. The chain has TRBV7-6 and TRBJ2-3; 12 bases line up with TRBD2. The germline V gene encodes CDR1 SGHVS and CDR2 FNYEAQ. The junction had 7 bases not matched to a gene; V was cut back by 5 bases and J by 4 bases. The CDR3 is made up of 16 amino acids.